A single sample is the source of the 26 T cell receptor beta chains below, sequenced in a study of shared clonotypes between healthy human individuals. TCRdb keeps only in-frame clones here, not all; method: immunoSEQ multiplex PCR. The data contain about 2 million clones, approximately 95% of them singletons. Sequences were obtained from naive CD4+ T cells sorted from blood. Subset given: CD45RA+ positively selected. These receptors originate from a man aged 18 to 30 in good health.

Worth noting for this clone: Distinct nucleotide sequences in the sample also encode this CDR3. The V call is TRBV5-6, the J call TRBJ1-2; D might be TRBD1 (6 bases). The V and J ends lost 0 bases and 4 bases respectively, with 7 bases between them. CDR3 length equals 13 residues. Germline loops: CDR1 SGHDT, CDR2 YYEEEE. CDR3 loop: CASSLDRAYGYTF. The CDR3 DNA reads as TGTGCCAGCAGCTTGGACAGGGCCTATGGCTACACCTTC.

The gene calls are TRBV13 and TRBJ1-3, with D unclear. CDR1 is PRHDT, CDR2 FYEKMQ, per germline (reference sequence). This CDR3 has 14 amino acids. Trimming shortened V by 2 bases and J by 4 bases, and 9 bases separated the two germline ends. This chain's CDR3 is CASSLKYAGNTIYF. The DNA for the CDR3 is TGTGCCAGCAGCTTAAAATACGCAGGAAACACCATATATTTT.

This clone has just one count. The rearrangement links TRBV2 to TRBJ1-4; no firm D call. The CDR3 is 13 residues long. V lost 6 bases to trimming and J lost 7 bases, with 12 bases between them. In germline, CDR1 is SNHLY, CDR2 FYNNEI. CDR3 nucleotides: TGTGCCAGCAGCCCCCCGGTTGGTGAAAAACTGTTTTTT. Its translation: CASSPPVGEKLFF.

In nucleotides, the CDR3 is TGTGCCAGCACCTTTTACGGGGGCGGCAATCAGCCCCAGCATTTT. It translates to CASTFYGGGNQPQHF. V gene TRBV5-6 combines with J gene TRBJ1-5; D is perhaps TRBD1 (6 bases). This CDR3 has 15 residues. The ends were cut back, 6 bases at V and 2 bases at J, with 15 bases in the middle. CDR1 and CDR2 (germline): SGHDT, YYEEEE. Together with reference TRBV5-6 and TRBJ1-5, the CDR3 gives the full variable domain: DAGVTQSPTHLIKTRGQQVTLRCSPKSGHDTVSWYQQALGQGPQFIFQYYEEEERQRGNFPDRFSGHQFPNYSSELNVNALLLGDSALYLCASTFYGGGNQPQHFGDGTRLSIL.

This clone is a singleton in its sample. CDR3 in amino acids: CASADPRYGYTF. DNA for the CDR3: TGTGCCAGTGCGGACCCGCGGTATGGCTACACCTTC. V is TRBV19 and J is TRBJ1-2, with D unresolved. This CDR3 is 12 amino acids long. CDR1 LNHDA and CDR2 SQIVND come from the germline V gene (reference sequence). V was cut by 8 bases and J by 5 bases, with 12 bases left in between.

The chain combines TRBV11-2 with TRBJ2-3; 8 bases fit TRBD2. The CDR3 spans 16 residues. J was trimmed by 1 base and V by 5 bases; bases with no gene match: 8. Germline V gene lookup returns CDR1 SGHAT and CDR2 FQNNGV. CDR3 region: CASSPRGLDGTDTQYF. CDR3 nucleotide sequence: TGTGCCAGCAGCCCACGGGGACTAGATGGCACAGATACGCAGTATTTT.

The chain is built from TRBV6-1 and TRBJ1-4; no firm D call. This CDR3 is 11 amino acids long. V was cut by 6 bases and J by 8 bases, with 7 bases left in between. Germline V gene lookup returns CDR1 MNHNS and CDR2 SASEGT. In DNA form, the CDR3 reads TGTGCCAGCAGCCCCCAGGAAAAACTGTTTTTT. Residues: CASSPQEKLFF.

The chain couples TRBV27 to TRBJ2-1; D call uncertain. The germline CDR1 and CDR2 sequences are MNHEY and SMNVEV (reference sequence). The CDR3 loop spans 15 amino acids. Trimming pared 3 bases from V and 0 bases from J, leaving 9 bases between. The CDR3 DNA follows: TGTGCCAGCAGTTTCAGACTGAGCTCCTACAATGAGCAGTTCTTC. Translating it yields CASSFRLSSYNEQFF.

As for this clone: Other DNA variants within this sample encode the same CDR3. The chain uses TRBV7-2 and TRBJ2-3, with D possibly being TRBD2 (6 bases). V lost 1 base and J 3 bases, leaving 11 bases between the germline ends. Germline V gene sequence: CDR1 SGHTA, CDR2 FQGNSA. The CDR3 extends over 15 amino acids. CDR3 protein: CASSLGVTRTDTQYF. The DNA for the CDR3 is TGTGCCAGCAGCTTAGGGGTGACTAGGACAGATACGCAGTATTTT.

V usage is TRBV6-5 and J usage is TRBJ2-3, with 12 bases that match TRBD1. V lost 4 bases to trimming and J lost 4 bases; unmatched junction nucleotides: 3. The germline V gene encodes CDR1 MNHEY and CDR2 SVGAGI. The length of the CDR3 is 15 residues. CDR3 protein: CASSSGTGGPDTQYF. The CDR3 bases are TGTGCCAGCAGTTCCGGGACAGGGGGCCCAGATACGCAGTATTTT.

The gene calls are TRBV4-3 and TRBJ1-6; D gene unclear. CDR1 and CDR2 from the germline V gene are LGHNA and YSLEER. The CDR3 contains 13 residues. V lost 4 bases to trimming and J lost 10 bases, with 11 bases between them. The CDR3 spells CASSPDSSSPLHF. CDR3 DNA sequence: TGCGCCAGCAGCCCGGACTCCTCCTCACCCCTCCACTTT.

V gene TRBV5-4 combines with J gene TRBJ2-1; TRBD1 might be the D (5 bases). CDR1 and CDR2 from the germline V gene are SGHNT and YYREEE (reference sequence). The V end lost 3 bases, the J end lost 4 bases, and 17 bases lay between the germline ends. The CDR3 contains 16 residues. The chain's CDR3 is CASSSVGQSYYNEQFF. The CDR3 DNA reads as TGTGCCAGCAGCTCGGTGGGGCAGAGTTATTACAATGAGCAGTTCTTC.

Points on this clone: The germline gene is not matched at one end of the junction; a read error may be the cause. The genes are TRBV9 and TRBJ2-5; 8 bases line up with TRBD1. CDR1 and CDR2 (germline): SGDLS, YYNGEE. The CDR3 loop spans 15 amino acids. The CDR3 here is CASSAWTGYQETQYF. DNA of the CDR3: TGTGCCAGCAGCGCATGGACAGGGTACCAGGAGACCCAGTACTTC.

The chain is built from TRBV18 and TRBJ1-5, with 10 bases matching TRBD1. The CDR3 runs 19 residues. Germline values: CDR1 KGHSH, CDR2 LQKENI. V trimming: 6 bases; J trimming: 0 bases; junction bases outside the gene matches: 14. CDR3 DNA sequence: TGTGCCAGCTCCCTTCGGGACAGGGGATGGGTAGATAGCAATCAGCCCCAGCATTTT. It is translated as CASSLRDRGWVDSNQPQHF. Using reference TRBV18 and TRBJ1-5 for the parts outside the CDR3, the full variable domain is NAGVMQNPRHLVRRRGQEARLRCSPMKGHSHVYWYRQLPEEGLKFMVYLQKENIIDESGMPKERFSAEFPKEGPSILRIQQVVRGDSAAYFCASSLRDRGWVDSNQPQHFGDGTRLSIL.

V usage is TRBV5-1 and J usage is TRBJ1-1; D not certain. CDR1 and CDR2 (germline): SGHRS, YFSETQ. CDR3 size: 12 residues. The ends were cut back, 0 bases at V and 7 bases at J, with 7 bases in the middle. CDR3 DNA: TGCGCCAGCAGCTTGGAGGGCGGTGAAGCTTTCTTT. Its protein is CASSLEGGEAFF.

To note about this clone: Different DNA sequences within this sample yield the same CDR3. The chain employs TRBV19 and TRBJ1-1; D gene ambiguous. The germline V and J ends were trimmed by 1 base and 1 base, with 7 bases remaining between them. This CDR3 is built from 14 residues. Per germline, CDR1 LNHDA and CDR2 SQIVND (reference sequence). CDR3 DNA sequence: TGTGCCAGTAGTATAGGACCGGGGAACACTGAAGCTTTCTTT. Protein sequence: CASSIGPGNTEAFF.

The chain carries TRBV2 and TRBJ2-7; D gene uncertain. Trimming took 4 bases from V and 1 from J, leaving 8 bases between them. CDR3 size: 13 residues. Germline CDR1 and CDR2: SNHLY and FYNNEI. The CDR3 DNA sequence: TGTGCCAGCAGTGGGTATCTTTCCTACGAGCAGTACTTC. This gives the protein CASSGYLSYEQYF.

The rearrangement uses TRBV2 and TRBJ2-2; no clear D. Germline CDR1 SNHLY, CDR2 FYNNEI. Trimming stripped 6 bases from V and 3 bases from J, with 14 bases between. The CDR3 loop spans 15 amino acids. The CDR3 here is CASRRPTGDTGELFF. CDR3 coding DNA: TGTGCCAGCAGGAGGCCCACTGGCGACACCGGGGAGCTGTTTTTT.

V gene TRBV5-4 combines with J gene TRBJ1-2, with TRBD1 matching over 9 bases. There are 14 residues in the CDR3. The V segment lost 2 bases and the J segment 7 bases; nucleotides outside the gene matches: 6. Germline V CDR1 and CDR2: SGHNT, YYREEE (reference sequence). CDR3 sequence: CASSLGRQGGGYTF. In DNA form, the CDR3 reads TGTGCCAGCAGCTTAGGACGACAGGGGGGTGGCTACACCTTC.

The chain couples TRBV29-1 to TRBJ1-1; D is undetermined. The CDR3 totals 11 residues. Deletions cut 4 bases from V and 4 bases from J, with 7 bases between. Germline V gene lookup returns CDR1 SQVTM and CDR2 ANQGSEA. The CDR3 DNA reads TGCAGCGTTGTACCTATCACTGAAGCTTTCTTT. Protein: CSVVPITEAFF.

V usage is TRBV9 and J usage is TRBJ2-7; the D gene is possibly TRBD1 (7 bases). The germline CDR1 and CDR2 sequences are SGDLS and YYNGEE. The CDR3 contains 14 residues. CDR3 protein: CASAAGQGDYEQYF. Here the CDR3 DNA reads TGTGCTTCAGCCGCGGGGCAGGGGGATTACGAGCAGTACTTC.

V usage is TRBV10-3 and J usage is TRBJ1-2, with 8 bases lining up with TRBD1. The CDR3 runs 16 residues. CDR1 ENHRY and CDR2 SYGVKD come from the germline V gene. V was clipped by 0 bases and J by 4 bases; unmatched bases: 7. In nucleotides, the CDR3 is TGTGCCATCAGTGAGTCGGGGCCGGGACAGGTCTATGGCTACACCTTC. The encoded protein is CAISESGPGQVYGYTF.

In DNA, the CDR3 is TGTGCCAGCTCCCGACTAGCGGGGGGGCTGGATACGCAGTATTTT. It encodes CASSRLAGGLDTQYF. The chain recombines TRBV18 with TRBJ2-3, with 14 bases that match TRBD2. Per the germline V gene, CDR1 is KGHSH and CDR2 is LQKENI. There are 15 residues in the CDR3. After removal of 6 bases from V and 6 bases from J, the junction contained 5 bases not matched to a gene.

The gene calls are TRBV5-1 and TRBJ1-4; TRBD1 matches at 8 bases. CDR1 is SGHRS, CDR2 YFSETQ, per germline. This CDR3 has 15 residues. The V segment lost 4 bases and the J segment 7 bases; nucleotides outside the gene matches: 9. CDR3 region: CASSQYGQGGEKLFF. The CDR3 nucleotides read TGCGCCAGCAGCCAATATGGACAGGGTGGTGAAAAACTGTTTTTT. Combining the CDR3 with reference TRBV5-1 and TRBJ1-4 gives the whole variable domain KAGVTQTPRYLIKTRGQQVTLSCSPISGHRSVSWYQQTPGQGLQFLFEYFSETQRNKGNFPGRFSGRQFSNSRSEMNVSTLELGDSALYLCASSQYGQGGEKLFFGSGTQLSVL.

The V gene is TRBV5-1, the J gene TRBJ1-3; D unclear. CDR1 is SGHRS, CDR2 YFSETQ, per germline. V lost 6 bases, J lost 2 bases, and 15 bases lay in between. The length of the CDR3 is 15 residues. CDR3 DNA: TGCGCCAGCATGGGCTGGGCCGGACCTGGAAACACCATATATTTT. As protein: CASMGWAGPGNTIYF.

The CDR3 region has the DNA TGTGCCAGCAGCCTCACGGGGGGTCCTCCATACGAGCAGTACTTC. Translation gives CASSLTGGPPYEQYF. This chain connects TRBV13 to TRBJ2-7; 7 nucleotides line up with TRBD2. V trimming: 5 bases; J trimming: 4 bases; junction bases outside the gene matches: 11. CDR1 and CDR2 (germline): PRHDT, FYEKMQ (reference sequence). The CDR3 contains 15 residues.